The entry below gives a single T cell receptor (beta chain) sequence along with its context. The data were obtained in a study of blood T cell repertoires in COVID-19. The CDR3 runs to 13 residues. V was clipped by 6 bases and J by 4 bases; unmatched bases: 1. Germline V gene lookup returns CDR1 SQVTM and CDR2 ANQGSEA. Assay used: immunoSEQ multiplex PCR; TCRdb lists only in-frame clones, some missing. This sample yields about 230,000 clones, of which about nine tenths are seen a single time; around 10% belongs to the top ten. This sequence originates from a man in his forties or fifties with COVID-19, enrolled during active disease. Sequenced sample: peripheral blood. This chain uses TRBV29-1 with TRBJ2-5; 14 bases are a match to TRBD2. The CDR3 is CSVGTSGGETQYF. CDR3 DNA: TGCAGCGTAGGGACTAGCGGGGGAGAGACCCAGTACTTC.